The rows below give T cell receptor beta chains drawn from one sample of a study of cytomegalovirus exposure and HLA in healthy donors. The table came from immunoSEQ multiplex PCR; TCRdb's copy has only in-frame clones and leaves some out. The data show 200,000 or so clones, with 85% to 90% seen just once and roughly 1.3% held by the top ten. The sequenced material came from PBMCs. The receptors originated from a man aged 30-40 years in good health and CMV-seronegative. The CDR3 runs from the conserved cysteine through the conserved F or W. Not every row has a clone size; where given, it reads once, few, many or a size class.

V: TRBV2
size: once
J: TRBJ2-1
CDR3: CASKTGTYNEQFF

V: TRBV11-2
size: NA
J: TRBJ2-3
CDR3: CASRGKGLSTDTQYF

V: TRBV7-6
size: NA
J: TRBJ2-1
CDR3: CASSPTGAEYNEQFF

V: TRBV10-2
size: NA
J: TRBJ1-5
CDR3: CASSNAEKVRNQPQHF

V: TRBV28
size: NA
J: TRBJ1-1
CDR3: CASGALNTEAFF

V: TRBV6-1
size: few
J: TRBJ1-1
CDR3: CASIRPDSMNTEAFF

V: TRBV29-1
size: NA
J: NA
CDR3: CSVRGGGIYEQYF

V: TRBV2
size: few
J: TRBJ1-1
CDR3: CASRPGTLKNLNTEAFF

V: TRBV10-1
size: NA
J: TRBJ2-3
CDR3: CASSDSGLSDTQYF

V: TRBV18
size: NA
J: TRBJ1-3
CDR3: CASSPPGITGNTIYF

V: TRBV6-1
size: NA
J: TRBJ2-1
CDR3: CASKGRGGEGEQFF

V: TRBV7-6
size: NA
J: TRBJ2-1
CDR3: CASSHTPGLAGGREQFF

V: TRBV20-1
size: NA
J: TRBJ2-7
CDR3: CSADAGGEQYF

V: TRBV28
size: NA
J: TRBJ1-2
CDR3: CASGGYDSESYGYTF

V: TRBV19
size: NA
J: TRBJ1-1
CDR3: CASSLTGMNTEAFF

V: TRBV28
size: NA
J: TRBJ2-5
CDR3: CASRSGLDQETQYF

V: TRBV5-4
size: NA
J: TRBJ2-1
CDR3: CASSLDRVYNEQFF

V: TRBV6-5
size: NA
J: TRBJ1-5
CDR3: CASRLAGGSNQPQHF

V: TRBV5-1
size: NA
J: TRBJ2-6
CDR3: CASSLTGTGANVLTF

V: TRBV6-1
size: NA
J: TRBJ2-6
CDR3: CASSVELTGANVLTF

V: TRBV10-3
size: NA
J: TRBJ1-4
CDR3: CAISGGWTVGSGEKLFF

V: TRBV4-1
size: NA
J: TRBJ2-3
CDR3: CASSQERSRSTDTQYF

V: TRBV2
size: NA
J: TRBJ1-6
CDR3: CASSGERDSPLHF

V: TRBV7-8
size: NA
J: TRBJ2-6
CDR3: CASSLSGSGANVLTF

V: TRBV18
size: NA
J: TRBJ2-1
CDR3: CASSLRGQGGSEQFF

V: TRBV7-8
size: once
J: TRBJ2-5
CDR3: CASSPPGGRRPLTQYF

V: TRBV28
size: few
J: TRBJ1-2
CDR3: CASKATGNYGYTF

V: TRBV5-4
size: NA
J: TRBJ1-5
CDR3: CASSLQGRNQPQHF

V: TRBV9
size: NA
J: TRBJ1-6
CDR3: CASSVGLRDPPLHF

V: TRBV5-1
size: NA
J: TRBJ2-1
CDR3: CASSLGGTGVVEQFF

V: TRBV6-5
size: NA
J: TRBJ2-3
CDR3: CASRDRGQGDTQYF

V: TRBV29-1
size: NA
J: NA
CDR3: CSVYRTGGDEQYF

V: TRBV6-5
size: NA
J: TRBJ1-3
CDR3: CASSFRGVSGNTIYF

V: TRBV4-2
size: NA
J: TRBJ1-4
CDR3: CASSLLRGGPNEKLFF

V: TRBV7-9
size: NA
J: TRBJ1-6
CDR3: CASSAGRGLHF

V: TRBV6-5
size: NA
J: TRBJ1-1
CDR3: CASSYGASEAFF